This is a list of T cell receptor beta chains from one sample in a study of CD8 T cells in Susac syndrome. Each CDR3 protein is one row after TCRdb ran MiXCR on the immunoSEQ multiplex PCR reads. This table has approximately 170,000 distinct CDR3 sequences, 90% to 95% appearing once. Sequencing was carried out using CD4+ T cells from PBMCs. These receptors originate from a human donor in good health. CDR3s include the opening cysteine and the closing phenylalanine or tryptophan. A D gene is named only where the DNA matches it firmly. A row's size may be missing; if present it is once, few, many or a size class.

once	NA	TRBV5-1	TRBJ1-2	TGCGCCAGCAGCTTGCTAGGGGAGGGCTACACCTTC	CASSLLGEGYTF
NA	NA	TRBV2	TRBJ1-5	TGTGCCAGCAGTGCCGAAACCGGGGGCAATCAGCCCCAGCATTTT	CASSAETGGNQPQHF
NA	NA	TRBV15	TRBJ1-1	TGTGCCACCAGCAGCGACAGAAACACTGAAGCTTTCTTT	CATSSDRNTEAFF
NA	TRBD1	TRBV5-1	TRBJ1-6	TGCGCCAGCAGCTTGGGGACAGGTCGATCACCCCTCCACTTT	CASSLGTGRSPLHF
few	NA	TRBV7-2	TRBJ2-7	TGTGCCAGCAGCCCAGGGGCGGGGTACGAGCAGTACTTC	CASSPGAGYEQYF
NA	NA	TRBV7-2	TRBJ2-5	TGTGCCAGCAGCTTAACCGCGCCCGAGACCCAGTACTTC	CASSLTAPETQYF
NA	TRBD1	TRBV29-1	TRBJ2-3	TGCAGCGGTGAAGACAGGGTTGGCACAGATACGCAGTATTTT	CSGEDRVGTDTQYF
NA	NA	TRBV5-5	TRBJ1-4	TGTGCCAGCAGCTTGGGCGCAGGGTCTATTCGTGAAAAACTGTTTTTT	CASSLGAGSIREKLFF
NA	NA	TRBV5-6	TRBJ2-3	TGTGCCAGCAGCTTGCGAACAGGGAGAGGAGATACGCAGTATTTT	CASSLRTGRGDTQYF
NA	NA	TRBV27	TRBJ1-2	TGTGCCAGCAGTTTAAGGCCAAACTATGGCTACACCTTC	CASSLRPNYGYTF
NA	NA	TRBV12-3/TRBV12-4	TRBJ2-2	TGTGCCAGCAGTTTAGAGGGAGGGGGCATCGGGGAGCTGTTTTTT	CASSLEGGGIGELFF
NA	NA	TRBV6-1	TRBJ2-1	TGTGCCAGCAGTGTTGGGGTCTATGAGCAGTTCTTC	CASSVGVYEQFF
NA	TRBD2	TRBV30	TRBJ2-5	TGTGCCTTTCAAACAAAGGGGACTAGTTGGGAGACCCAGTACTTC	CAFQTKGTSWETQYF
NA	NA	TRBV5-6	TRBJ2-1	TGTGCCAGCAGCCGGGTCACAGCGGAGCCCAATGAGCAGTTCTTC	CASSRVTAEPNEQFF
NA	NA	TRBV7-9	TRBJ2-3	TGTGCCAGCAGCCCGACAGGATTCTTCACAGATACGCAGTATTTT	CASSPTGFFTDTQYF
NA	TRBD2	TRBV29-1	TRBJ2-3	TGCAGCGTTGTTAGCGGGGGTGGAGATACGCAGTATTTT	CSVVSGGGDTQYF
once	TRBD1	TRBV24-1	TRBJ2-3	TGTGCCACCAGTGACCCAGGACAGGGTCGCACAGATACGCAGTATTTT	CATSDPGQGRTDTQYF
once	TRBD1	TRBV12-3/TRBV12-4	TRBJ2-7	TGTGCCAGCAGTTTCATGACAGGGGAGGACGAGCAGTACTTC	CASSFMTGEDEQYF
few	NA	TRBV7-6	TRBJ2-3	TGTGCCAGCGTACGTGGACCGGGCACAGATACGCAGTATTTT	CASVRGPGTDTQYF
NA	NA	TRBV6-1	TRBJ2-7	TGTGCCAGCAGTGGCAGCCGGAATTTCTACGAGGGGCAGTACTTC	CASSGSRNFYEGQYF
NA	NA	TRBV19	TRBJ1-1	TGTGCCAGTAGTATTTTCCAGGGTATATGGGCTTTCTTT	CASSIFQGIWAFF
NA	TRBD1	TRBV29-1	TRBJ1-2	TGCAGCGTGCACAGGGGCCCTTTGGGCTACACCTTC	CSVHRGPLGYTF
once	NA	TRBV6-1	TRBJ1-1	TGTGCCAGCAGCCTCAGTGGACGGCGGGCTTTCTTT	CASSLSGRRAFF
NA	TRBD1	TRBV7-9	TRBJ1-2	TGTGCCAGCAGGCCGGGACAGGGGAGCAGCGGCTACACCTTC	CASRPGQGSSGYTF
NA	NA	TRBV6-5	TRBJ1-2	TGTGCCAGCGGGGCGAGTTCTGGCTACACCTTC	CASGASSGYTF
few	NA	TRBV29-1	TRBJ1-5	TGCAGCGTTGAAGGAAAGGTGGGGAAAAGCAATCAGCCCCAGCATTTT	CSVEGKVGKSNQPQHF
NA	NA	TRBV6-2/TRBV6-3	TRBJ1-5	TGTGCCAGCACCCAACTACCAACTGACGGGTACAATCAGCCCCAGCATTTT	CASTQLPTDGYNQPQHF
NA	NA	TRBV19	TRBJ2-2	TGTGCCAGTAGTATCGGGGACCTGAACACCGGGGAGCTGTTTTTT	CASSIGDLNTGELFF
NA	TRBD1	TRBV29-1	TRBJ1-1	TGCAGCGTATTCACAGGGGGCGTAGTGAACACTGAAGCTTTCTTT	CSVFTGGVVNTEAFF
once	NA	TRBV30	TRBJ2-1	TGTGCCTGGAGTGCCGGCCAGAGCTCCTACAATGAGCAGTTCTTC	CAWSAGQSSYNEQFF
once	NA	TRBV18	TRBJ2-5	TGTGCCAGCTCACCTAGAACGGAACAAGAGACCCAGTACTTC	CASSPRTEQETQYF
NA	NA	TRBV4-1	TRBJ1-4	TGCGCCAGCAGCCAAGATTGGGGGGGGACTAATGAAAAACTGTTTTTT	CASSQDWGGTNEKLFF
NA	NA	TRBV20-1	TRBJ2-5	TGCAGTGCTAGCCTTCCTACCGAAGAGACCCAGTACTTC	CSASLPTEETQYF
NA	NA	TRBV6-1	TRBJ2-7	TGTGCCACCACCTGGGGGGGCAGATACGAGCAGTACTTC	CATTWGGRYEQYF
once	NA	TRBV7-7	TRBJ1-2	TGTGCCAGCAGCCCCCGGGGGGGTTCCTATGGCTACACCTTC	CASSPRGGSYGYTF
NA	NA	TRBV5-1	TRBJ2-7	TGCGCCAGCAGCTTGGGCGGGACGATTAACCACGAGCAGTACTTC	CASSLGGTINHEQYF
NA	NA	TRBV18	TRBJ2-5	TGTGCCAGCTCACCGGGTAACGGAGAGACCCAGTACTTC	CASSPGNGETQYF
NA	NA	TRBV3-1	TRBJ1-2	TGTGCCAGCAGCGAGGCGGGAATTGGCTACACCTTC	CASSEAGIGYTF
NA	NA	TRBV7-8	TRBJ2-7	TGTGCCAGCAGCTTAGTTTCGGGGGGCCTCTACGAGCAGTACTTC	CASSLVSGGLYEQYF
NA	NA	TRBV7-9	TRBJ2-2	TGTGCCAGCAGTGCCAACCAGGGAAACACCGGGGAGCTGTTTTTT	CASSANQGNTGELFF